This T cell receptor beta chain derives from a study of T cells in Graves' hyperthyroidism and ophthalmopathy. Study-wide context: Peripheral blood was drawn at first diagnosis, prior to all treatment.

CDR1 is MRHNA and CDR2 is SNTAGT in the germline V gene. CDR3 length: 16 amino acids. V shed 3 bases and J 6 bases; nucleotides not matched to a gene: 10. RNA transcripts yielded amplified TCR beta CDR3 regions. Using the HTBI primer set, a first-round RT-PCR was run on the TCR CDR3. TCRdb reanalysed the multiplex PCR reads using MiXCR and keeps one entry per CDR3 protein. The sample includes a few hundred thousand distinct CDR3 sequences, approximately 15% of them seen just once. Each diagnosis was grounded in clinical symptoms, serum thyroxine and TRAb, thyroid ultrasound, and orbital computed tomography.

The chain employs TRBV6-4 and TRBJ2-7; 11 bases are a match to TRBD2. This TCR came from a woman between 18 and 29 years old with Graves' hyperthyroidism. Specimen: blood. CDR3 protein: CASSESGLAGGPEQYV. CDR3 coding DNA: TGTGCCAGCAGTGAATCGGGGCTAGCGGGAGGTCCCGAGCAGTACGTC.